This TCR beta chain emerged from a study of blood T cell repertoires in COVID-19. In the source study's methods: Counts of nucleated cells, estimated from reference gene primer amplification, were obtained. Data came from immunoSEQ multiplex PCR; TCRdb stores just in-frame clones and leaves some out. That table supplies the V and J calls and clone size; D and trimming were determined from the DNA. Of 150,000 to 200,000 clones in the sample, more than 75% were seen once. This CDR3 region has 17 residues. The ends were cut back, 5 bases at V and 0 bases at J, with 19 bases in the middle. Looked up from germline, CDR1 is SGDLS and CDR2 is YYNGEE.

The sequenced sample consisted of peripheral blood. The V and J genes are TRBV9 and TRBJ2-3; TRBD2 might be the D (6 bases). This sequence originates from a man between 18 and 35 years old with acute or convalescent COVID-19. The CDR3 DNA sequence: TGTGCCAGCAGTGGGTCACTTAGCGGATCTAGCACAGATACGCAGTATTTT. Translated, it gives CASSGSLSGSSTDTQYF. The complete variable domain, with remaining parts taken from reference TRBV9 and TRBJ2-3, reads DSGVTQTPKHLITATGQRVTLRCSPRSGDLSVYWYQQSLDQGLQFLIQYYNGEERAKGNILERFSAQQFPDLHSELNLSSLELGDSALYFCASSGSLSGSSTDTQYFGPGTRLTVL.